This TCR beta chain was recovered during a study of blood T cell repertoires in COVID-19. The data were produced by immunoSEQ multiplex PCR, yet TCRdb's version contains in-frame clones alone and is incomplete. Of roughly 80,000 clones listed, roughly 80% were seen once; the top ten hold roughly 10%. What was sequenced was peripheral blood. This receptor was taken from a man aged 50 or older with acute or convalescent COVID-19.

CDR3 in DNA: TGTGCCAGCCAAAAAAAGAACACCGGGGAGCTGTTTTTT. This translates into CASQKKNTGELFF. This chain connects TRBV7-3 to TRBJ2-2; D is unclear. Looked up from germline, CDR1 is SGHTA and CDR2 is FQGTGA. The V and J ends lost 8 bases and 1 base respectively, with 8 bases between them. The CDR3 runs to 13 residues.